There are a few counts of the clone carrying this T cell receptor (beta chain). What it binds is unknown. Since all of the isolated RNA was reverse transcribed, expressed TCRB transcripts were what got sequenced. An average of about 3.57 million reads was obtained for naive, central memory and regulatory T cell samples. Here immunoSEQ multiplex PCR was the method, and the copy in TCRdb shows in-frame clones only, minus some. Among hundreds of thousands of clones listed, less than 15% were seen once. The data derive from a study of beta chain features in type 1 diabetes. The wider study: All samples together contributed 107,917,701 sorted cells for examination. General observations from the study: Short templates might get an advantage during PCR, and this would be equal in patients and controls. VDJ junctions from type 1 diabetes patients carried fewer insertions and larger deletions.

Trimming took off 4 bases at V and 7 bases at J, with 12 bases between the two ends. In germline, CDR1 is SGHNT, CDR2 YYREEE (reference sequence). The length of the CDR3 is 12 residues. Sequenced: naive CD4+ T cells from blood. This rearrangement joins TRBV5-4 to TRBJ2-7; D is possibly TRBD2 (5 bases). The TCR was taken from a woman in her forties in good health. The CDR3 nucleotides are TGTGCCAGCAGCCAACCCGAGGGAGAGCAGTACTTC. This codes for CASSQPEGEQYF.